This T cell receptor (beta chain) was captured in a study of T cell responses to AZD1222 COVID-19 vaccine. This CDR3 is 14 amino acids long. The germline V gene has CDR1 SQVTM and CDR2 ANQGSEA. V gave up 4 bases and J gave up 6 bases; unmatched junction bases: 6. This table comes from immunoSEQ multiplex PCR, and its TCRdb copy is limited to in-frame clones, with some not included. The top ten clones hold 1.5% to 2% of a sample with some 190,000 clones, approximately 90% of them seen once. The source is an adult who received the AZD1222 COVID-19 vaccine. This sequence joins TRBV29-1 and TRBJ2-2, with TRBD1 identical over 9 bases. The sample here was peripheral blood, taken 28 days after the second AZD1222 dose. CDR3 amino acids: CSVAGTGWAGELFF. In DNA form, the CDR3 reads TGCAGCGTTGCAGGGACAGGGTGGGCCGGGGAGCTGTTTTTT.